This is a list of T cell receptor beta chains from one sample in a study of blood T cell repertoires in COVID-19. Generated by immunoSEQ multiplex PCR, the TCRdb table keeps only in-frame clones and is missing some. The table shows roughly 250,000 clones, with around 88% occurring only once. Sequencing used PBMCs or T cells enriched from blood (not recorded which). These receptors were obtained from a woman aged 40-49 years with acute COVID-19. Each CDR3 is given with its conserved first and last residue. Each record gives: clone size, V gene, J gene, D gene, CDR3 DNA, CDR3 protein. A D gene is named only where the DNA matches it firmly. Part of the rows lack a size; the others show once, few, many or a class for expanded clones.

clone size: .; V gene: TRBV6-1; J gene: TRBJ2-2; D gene: .; CDR3 DNA: TGTGCCAGCAGTGAACTTCAGGGCACCGGGGAGCTGTTTTTT; CDR3 protein: CASSELQGTGELFF
clone size: once; V gene: TRBV19; J gene: TRBJ1-5; D gene: TRBD1; CDR3 DNA: TGTGCCAGTAGTATGGGACAGGGCACTCACCAGCATTTT; CDR3 protein: CASSMGQGTHQHF
clone size: .; V gene: TRBV7-2; J gene: TRBJ2-1; D gene: TRBD2; CDR3 DNA: TGTGCCAGCAGCTTAATCCTAGCGGCCTACAATGAGCAGTTCTTC; CDR3 protein: CASSLILAAYNEQFF
clone size: .; V gene: TRBV7-2; J gene: TRBJ1-2; D gene: .; CDR3 DNA: TGTGCCAGCAGCTTATTAGACAGCAACTATGGCTACACCTTC; CDR3 protein: CASSLLDSNYGYTF
clone size: .; V gene: TRBV28; J gene: TRBJ1-4; D gene: TRBD1; CDR3 DNA: TGTGCCAGCAGCAGACAGGGATGGGAAGAAAAACTGTTTTTT; CDR3 protein: CASSRQGWEEKLFF
clone size: few; V gene: TRBV2; J gene: TRBJ2-5; D gene: TRBD2; CDR3 DNA: TGTGCCAGCAGTCCGACTAGCGGACCTGAGACCCAGTACTTC; CDR3 protein: CASSPTSGPETQYF
clone size: .; V gene: TRBV19; J gene: TRBJ2-3; D gene: TRBD2; CDR3 DNA: TGTGCCACCACAGCGGGAGGGGGCACAGATACGCAGTATTTT; CDR3 protein: CATTAGGGTDTQYF
clone size: .; V gene: TRBV29-1; J gene: TRBJ1-1; D gene: TRBD1; CDR3 DNA: TGCAGCGTTACCAAGGGGACAGGGGGTACTGAAGCTTTCTTT; CDR3 protein: CSVTKGTGGTEAFF
clone size: once; V gene: TRBV11-3; J gene: TRBJ1-2; D gene: TRBD1; CDR3 DNA: TGTGCCAGCAGCTCACCCGCCGGGACAGATATTAACTATGGCTACACCTTC; CDR3 protein: CASSSPAGTDINYGYTF
clone size: .; V gene: TRBV9; J gene: TRBJ2-1; D gene: .; CDR3 DNA: TGTGCCAGCAGCGTAGGGTCGGCGGGACCCGCCTACAATGAGCAGTTCTTC; CDR3 protein: CASSVGSAGPAYNEQFF
clone size: .; V gene: TRBV6-5; J gene: TRBJ2-3; D gene: .; CDR3 DNA: TGTGCCAGCACCGAATGGACAGCCACTGGAGATACGCAGTATTTT; CDR3 protein: CASTEWTATGDTQYF
clone size: once; V gene: TRBV9; J gene: TRBJ2-7; D gene: TRBD2; CDR3 DNA: TGTGCCAGCAGCCCCTACGGACTAGCGGGCGAGCAGTACTTC; CDR3 protein: CASSPYGLAGEQYF
clone size: .; V gene: TRBV5-4; J gene: TRBJ2-6; D gene: .; CDR3 DNA: TGTGCCAGCAGCCTTTGGCTTGGGGCCAACGTCCTGACTTTC; CDR3 protein: CASSLWLGANVLTF
clone size: few; V gene: TRBV5-4; J gene: TRBJ1-2; D gene: TRBD1; CDR3 DNA: TGTGCCAGCAGCCAGGGACAGGGGAATAACTATGGCTACACCTTC; CDR3 protein: CASSQGQGNNYGYTF
clone size: .; V gene: TRBV6-2/TRBV6-3; J gene: TRBJ2-5; D gene: TRBD2; CDR3 DNA: TGTGCCAGCAGCAGATACGGACTAGCGGAAGAGACCCAGTACTTC; CDR3 protein: CASSRYGLAEETQYF
clone size: .; V gene: TRBV4-1; J gene: TRBJ2-1; D gene: .; CDR3 DNA: TGCGCCAGCAGCCAAGATCGAGGAGTAGTTGGGTACAATGAGCAGTTCTTC; CDR3 protein: CASSQDRGVVGYNEQFF
clone size: .; V gene: TRBV19; J gene: TRBJ1-4; D gene: .; CDR3 DNA: TGTGCCAGTAGTATCTCCCACAGGGCAACTAATGAAAAACTGTTTTTT; CDR3 protein: CASSISHRATNEKLFF
clone size: .; V gene: TRBV5-4; J gene: TRBJ2-3; D gene: .; CDR3 DNA: TGTGCCAGCAGCTTGGGCACAGGTACAGATACGCAGTATTTT; CDR3 protein: CASSLGTGTDTQYF
clone size: .; V gene: TRBV6-5; J gene: TRBJ1-6; D gene: TRBD1; CDR3 DNA: TGTGCCGGAGAGGACAGGACCGATAATTCACCCCTCCACTTT; CDR3 protein: CAGEDRTDNSPLHF
clone size: .; V gene: TRBV21-1; J gene: TRBJ1-6; D gene: .; CDR3 DNA: TGTGCCAGCAGCAAAGAGTTACAGGATGCGCCACCCCTCCACTTT; CDR3 protein: CASSKELQDAPPLHF
clone size: .; V gene: TRBV10-2; J gene: TRBJ2-2; D gene: .; CDR3 DNA: TGCGCCAGCAGTGAGGTCCTTAACACCGGGGAGCTGTTTTTT; CDR3 protein: CASSEVLNTGELFF
clone size: .; V gene: TRBV5-1; J gene: TRBJ2-1; D gene: .; CDR3 DNA: TGCGCCAGCATGGGGGGCAATGAGCAGTTCTTC; CDR3 protein: CASMGGNEQFF
clone size: .; V gene: TRBV10-3; J gene: TRBJ1-6; D gene: .; CDR3 DNA: TGTGCCATCAGTGACGATCTACTTAATTCACCCCTCCACTTT; CDR3 protein: CAISDDLLNSPLHF
clone size: .; V gene: TRBV7-6; J gene: TRBJ2-1; D gene: .; CDR3 DNA: TGTGCCAGCACCCGGGGGAATGAGCAGTTCTTC; CDR3 protein: CASTRGNEQFF
clone size: .; V gene: TRBV28; J gene: TRBJ1-2; D gene: .; CDR3 DNA: TGTGCCAGCAGACTGGGCCTAAACTATGGCTACACCTTC; CDR3 protein: CASRLGLNYGYTF
clone size: .; V gene: TRBV5-1; J gene: TRBJ2-2; D gene: .; CDR3 DNA: TGCGCCAGCAGCAGGGGACACAACTTCTTTCGGGGGGAGCTGTTTTTT; CDR3 protein: CASSRGHNFFRGELFF
clone size: .; V gene: TRBV7-3; J gene: TRBJ1-6; D gene: TRBD1; CDR3 DNA: TGTGCCAGCAGCGAGGGACAGAGAAATTCACCCCTCCACTTT; CDR3 protein: CASSEGQRNSPLHF
clone size: .; V gene: TRBV9; J gene: TRBJ1-1; D gene: TRBD1; CDR3 DNA: TGTGCCAGCAGCACCCGGGACAGGTACACTGAAGCTTTCTTT; CDR3 protein: CASSTRDRYTEAFF